These 14 T cell receptor beta chains share one sample of origin, sequenced in a study of blood T cell repertoires in COVID-19. Data came from immunoSEQ multiplex PCR; TCRdb stores just in-frame clones and leaves some out. The sample lists 120,000 to 150,000 clones, 70% to 90% occurring once. Sequenced material: peripheral blood. These receptor sequences come from a middle-aged woman with active or convalescent COVID-19.

V gene TRBV4-3 combines with J gene TRBJ1-2; 9 bases map to TRBD1. Trimming cost V 0 bases and J 3 bases; bases outside gene matches: 5. CDR1 is LGHNA and CDR2 is YSLEER in the germline V gene. This CDR3 region has 16 residues. Written as DNA, the CDR3 is TGCGCCAGCAGCCAAGAATTGAACAGGGGGCACTATGGCTACACCTTC. As protein: CASSQELNRGHYGYTF.

The gene calls are TRBV19 and TRBJ2-7; 9 positions agree with TRBD2. Germline V CDR1 and CDR2: LNHDA, SQIVND (reference sequence). CDR3 length: 14 amino acids. V shed 1 base, J shed 2 bases, and the junction held 0 bases outside the gene matches. CDR3 DNA sequence: TGTGCCAGTAGTATAGTAGCGGGAGCCTACGAGCAGTACTTC. This sequence encodes CASSIVAGAYEQYF.

This chain connects TRBV28 to TRBJ1-4; D remains ambiguous. The V gene lost 2 bases and the J gene lost 7 bases, with 8 bases spanning the gap. Germline values: CDR1 MDHEN, CDR2 SYDVKM. This CDR3 spans 13 amino acids. The DNA of the CDR3 is TGTGCCAGCAGTTTAACCATCGGTGAAAAACTGTTTTTT. Translating gives CASSLTIGEKLFF. Together with reference TRBV28 and TRBJ1-4, the CDR3 gives the full variable domain: DVKVTQSSRYLVKRTGEKVFLECVQDMDHENMFWYRQDPGLGLRLIYFSYDVKMKEKGDIPEGYSVSREKKERFSLILESASTNQTSMYLCASSLTIGEKLFFGSGTQLSVL.

This clone was counted a single time. The chain couples TRBV28 to TRBJ1-2; the match to TRBD1 covers 7 bases. The ends lost 1 base at V and 3 bases at J; junction bases unmatched: 14. Germline lookup yields CDR1 MDHEN and CDR2 SYDVKM. The CDR3 runs to 18 residues. This chain's CDR3 is CASSLSPMRGQVDYGYTF. DNA for the CDR3: TGTGCCAGCAGTTTATCCCCCATGAGAGGACAGGTCGACTATGGCTACACCTTC.

The chain uses TRBV4-3 and TRBJ1-2; a possible D gene is TRBD1 (5 bases). Deletions cut 1 base from V and 6 bases from J, with 9 bases between. The CDR3 has 13 residues. The germline V gene encodes CDR1 LGHNA and CDR2 YSLEER. The CDR3 region is CASSQVGDDGYTF. CDR3 nucleotides: TGCGCCAGCAGCCAAGTAGGGGATGATGGCTACACCTTC.

The chain links TRBV6-2 or TRBV6-3 to TRBJ2-2; 12 bases agree with TRBD2. This CDR3 contains 15 residues. Trimming at V came to 6 bases and at J to 5 bases, leaving 4 bases not matched to a gene. Germline CDR1 MNHEY, CDR2 SVGEGT. CDR3 sequence reads: CASSIGLAGTGELFF. CDR3 in DNA: TGTGCCAGCAGCATCGGACTAGCGGGAACCGGGGAGCTGTTTTTT.

This chain links TRBV11-3 with TRBJ2-1; 12 positions agree with TRBD2. V was clipped by 5 bases and J by 4 bases; unmatched bases: 3. Germline V gives CDR1 SGHNT, CDR2 YENEEA. The CDR3 covers 15 residues. For the CDR3, the DNA is TGTGCCAGCAGCGGGACTAGCGGGCCATACAATGAGCAGTTCTTC. This gives the protein CASSGTSGPYNEQFF.

V usage is TRBV29-1 and J usage is TRBJ2-6, with 8 bases matching TRBD1. From germline, CDR1 is SQVTM and CDR2 ANQGSEA. The J segment lost 0 bases and the V segment lost 0 bases, leaving 4 bases of the junction unmatched. The CDR3 spans 17 residues. In nucleotides, the CDR3 is TGCAGCGTTGAAGATCAGACAGGGGCCTCTGGGGCCAACGTCCTGACTTTC. Amino acids: CSVEDQTGASGANVLTF.

The chain uses TRBV19 and TRBJ1-3, with 9 bases aligning to TRBD1. Germline CDR1 and CDR2: LNHDA and SQIVND (reference sequence). J lost 1 base, V lost 9 bases, and 10 bases had no gene match. The CDR3 extends over 16 amino acids. The CDR3 sequence is CASHRDRAESGNTIYF. The DNA for the CDR3 is TGTGCCAGCCACAGGGACAGGGCAGAATCTGGAAACACCATATATTTT. The variable domain in full, completed from reference TRBV19 and TRBJ1-3, reads DGGITQSPKYLFRKEGQNVTLSCEQNLNHDAMYWYRQDPGQGLRLIYYSQIVNDFQKGDIAEGYSVSREKKESFPLTVTSAQKNPTAFYLCASHRDRAESGNTIYFGEGSWLTVV.

CDR3 DNA: TGCGCCAGCAGTCTAGCGGGAGAGGGAAAAAAAAACATTCAGTACTTC. This sequence encodes CASSLAGEGKKNIQYF. J is TRBJ2-4 and V is TRBV10-1, with 10 bases identical to TRBD2. Germline CDR1 reads WNHNN; CDR2 reads SYGVQD (reference sequence). The CDR3 loop spans 16 amino acids. V was clipped by 5 bases and J by 4 bases; unmatched bases: 8.

The rearrangement links TRBV4-1 to TRBJ1-5; 10 positions agree with TRBD1. This CDR3 comprises 13 residues. V dropped 8 bases and J dropped 6; count of bases not matched to a gene: 4. Germline loops: CDR1 MGHRA, CDR2 YSYEKL. DNA of the CDR3: TGCGCCAGCCCGCGGACAGGGGGTCAGCCCCAGCATTTT. It is translated as CASPRTGGQPQHF.

This rearrangement joins TRBV11-3 to TRBJ2-3, with 9 bases fitting TRBD1. V shed 0 bases and J 2 bases; nucleotides not matched to a gene: 6. The CDR3 consists of 17 residues. Germline CDR1 SGHNT, CDR2 YENEEA. Here the CDR3 DNA reads TGTGCCAGCAGCTTAGAAGGATGGGACAGGGCCACAGATACGCAGTATTTT. Its protein product is CASSLEGWDRATDTQYF. Using reference TRBV11-3 and TRBJ2-3 for the parts outside the CDR3, the full variable domain is EAGVVQSPRYKIIEKKQPVAFWCNPISGHNTLYWYLQNLGQGPELLIRYENEEAVDDSQLPKDRFSAERLKGVDSTLKIQPAELGDSAVYLCASSLEGWDRATDTQYFGPGTRLTVL.

This rearrangement joins TRBV5-4 to TRBJ1-1; 9 bases are shared with TRBD1. Trimming took 4 bases from V and 8 from J; bases not matched to a gene: 9. The CDR3 is made up of 14 amino acids. CDR1 is SGHNT, CDR2 YYREEE, per germline (reference sequence). DNA for the CDR3: TGTGCCAGCAGCGCATGGGACAGGGAAGCGGAAGCTTTCTTT. Amino acids: CASSAWDREAEAFF. The variable domain in full, completed from reference TRBV5-4 and TRBJ1-1, reads ETGVTQSPTHLIKTRGQQVTLRCSSQSGHNTVSWYQQALGQGPQFIFQYYREEENGRGNFPPRFSGLQFPNYSSELNVNALELDDSALYLCASSAWDREAEAFFGQGTRLTVV.

This chain links TRBV28 with TRBJ2-6; 10 positions match TRBD1. The germline gives CDR1 MDHEN, CDR2 SYDVKM. The J segment lost 4 bases and the V segment lost 4 bases, leaving 7 bases of the junction unmatched. The CDR3 extends over 17 amino acids. CDR3 residues: CASSSGTGAYGANVLTF. Written as DNA, the CDR3 is TGTGCCAGCAGTTCCGGGACAGGGGCATACGGGGCCAACGTCCTGACTTTC.